A selection of T cell receptor beta chains follows, all from one sample in a study of blood T cell repertoires in COVID-19. Sequenced by immunoSEQ multiplex PCR; TCRdb stores in-frame clones only, minus some. In the table there are about 160,000 clones, roughly 90% of which are singletons. The sequenced sample consisted of peripheral blood. Every receptor here comes from a man aged 50-60 years with acute or convalescent COVID-19. The CDR3 runs from the conserved cysteine through the conserved F or W. The order of the fields is clone size, V gene, D gene, J gene, CDR3 DNA, CDR3 protein. The D gene is left open where the match is weak. For some rows the clone size is stated as once, few or many, or as a class when expanded; others skip it.

>-|TRBV6-5|-|TRBJ2-3
TGTGCCAGCAGGGGGGAGGCAGATACGCAGTATTTT
CASRGEADTQYF
>-|TRBV2|-|TRBJ1-5
TGTGCCAGCAGCCGGGACACGATTATCGAGCAGCCCCAGCATTTT
CASSRDTIIEQPQHF
>-|TRBV11-2|-|TRBJ2-2
TGTGCCAGCAGCCGTCAGGTGGCCTCGAACACCGGGGAGCTGTTTTTT
CASSRQVASNTGELFF
>-|TRBV4-2|TRBD1|TRBJ1-2
TGTGCCAGCAGCCCGGAAACCCGGGACAGTCATGGCTACACCTTC
CASSPETRDSHGYTF
>-|TRBV4-1|TRBD1|TRBJ1-4
TGCGCCAGCCGACAGGGCAGGGCAGGCGAAAAACTGTTTTTT
CASRQGRAGEKLFF
>-|TRBV29-1|TRBD1|TRBJ1-1
TGCAGCGTTCGGGGACAGGGGGCTGGTGAAGCTTTCTTT
CSVRGQGAGEAFF
>-|TRBV7-9|-|TRBJ2-3
TGTGCCAGCAGCTGGACCGACAGGACCACAGATACGCAGTATTTT
CASSWTDRTTDTQYF
>-|TRBV6-1|TRBD1|TRBJ1-2
TGTGCCAGCAGTGAACCAACAGGGGCCGGTGGCTACACCTTC
CASSEPTGAGGYTF
>-|TRBV5-1|TRBD1|TRBJ2-1
TGCGCCAGCAGCTATAGGGGACAGGGCGGGAATGAGCAGTTCTTC
CASSYRGQGGNEQFF
>-|TRBV5-1|TRBD1|TRBJ2-3
TGCGCCAGCAGCGTGGACAGGGGGGGCACAGATACGCAGTATTTT
CASSVDRGGTDTQYF
>-|TRBV21-1|-|TRBJ2-5
TGTGCCAGCAGCAAAGTGGCGCGGGGGGGCCCTGAGACCCAGTACTTC
CASSKVARGGPETQYF
>once|TRBV11-2|TRBD1|TRBJ1-2
TGTGCCAGCAGCCGGGACAGGAACTATGGCTACACCTTC
CASSRDRNYGYTF
>-|TRBV11-2|-|TRBJ2-1
TGTGCCAGCAGGGTGGGCCAGGGGACCTACAATGAGCAGTTCTTC
CASRVGQGTYNEQFF
>once|TRBV11-3|TRBD1|TRBJ2-5
TGTGCCAGCAGCTTAAGGACAGGGGTTGGAGAGACCCAGTACTTC
CASSLRTGVGETQYF
>-|TRBV13|-|TRBJ1-2
TGTGCCAGCAGCTCGGGGGAAGGGGCCATTAGCTACACCTTC
CASSSGEGAISYTF
>-|TRBV4-2|-|TRBJ1-2
TGTGCCAGCAGAAGGGGAGGGTTTAGAGGCTACACCTTC
CASRRGGFRGYTF